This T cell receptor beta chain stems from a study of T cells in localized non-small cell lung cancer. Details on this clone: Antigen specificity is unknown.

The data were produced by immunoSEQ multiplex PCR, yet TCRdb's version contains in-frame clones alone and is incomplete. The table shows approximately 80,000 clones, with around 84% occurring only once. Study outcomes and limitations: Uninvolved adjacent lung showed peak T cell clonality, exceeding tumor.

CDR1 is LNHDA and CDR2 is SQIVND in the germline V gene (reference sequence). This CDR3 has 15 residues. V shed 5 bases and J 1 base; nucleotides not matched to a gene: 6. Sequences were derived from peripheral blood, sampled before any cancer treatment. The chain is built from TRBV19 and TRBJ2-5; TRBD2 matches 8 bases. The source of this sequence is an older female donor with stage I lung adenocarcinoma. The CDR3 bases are TGTGCCAGTAGTTTTACGGGGGGGCGCCAAGAGACCCAGTACTTC. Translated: CASSFTGGRQETQYF. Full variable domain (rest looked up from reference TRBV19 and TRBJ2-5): DGGITQSPKYLFRKEGQNVTLSCEQNLNHDAMYWYRQDPGQGLRLIYYSQIVNDFQKGDIAEGYSVSREKKESFPLTVTSAQKNPTAFYLCASSFTGGRQETQYFGPGTRLLVL.